Presented here are 15 T cell receptor beta chains from one specimen sequenced in a study of blood T cell repertoires in COVID-19. Libraries were prepared by immunoSEQ multiplex PCR; TCRdb keeps only in-frame clonotypes and omits some of them. The sample contains over 200,000 clones, approximately 86% of which appear only once. The sample consisted of PBMCs or T cells enriched from blood (not recorded which). These receptors all come from a man between 18 and 29 years old with acute COVID-19.

This clone was picked up a small number of times. The chain is built from TRBV6-1 and TRBJ1-1; D remains ambiguous. The CDR3 contains 14 residues. Germline CDR1 MNHNS, CDR2 SASEGT. Trimming stripped 0 bases from V and 4 bases from J, with 9 bases between. CDR3 amino acids: CASSEAEEGTEAFF. In DNA, the CDR3 is TGTGCCAGCAGTGAAGCGGAAGAGGGCACTGAAGCTTTCTTT.

The chain has TRBV21-1 and TRBJ2-5; the D call in the table, TRBD1, was not verified against the DNA. TRBV21-1 is a known pseudogene. There are 17 residues in the CDR3. The CDR3 reads CASSHPGPDSSQETQYF. The DNA of the CDR3 is TGTGCCAGCAGCCATCCAGGACCAGACAGCTCCCAAGAGACCCAGTACTTC.

The chain uses TRBV6-2 or TRBV6-3 and TRBJ2-2; maybe TRBD2 (6 bases). V shed 0 bases and J shed 7 bases, with 27 bases lying between them. The CDR3 extends over 20 amino acids. The germline V gene encodes CDR1 MNHEY and CDR2 SVGEGT. The CDR3 sequence is CASSYSKNPSDMNKGGELFF. The CDR3, as DNA: TGTGCCAGCAGTTACTCGAAGAATCCTAGCGACATGAACAAGGGCGGGGAGCTGTTTTTT.

The chain has TRBV4-2 and TRBJ2-1; 7 bases are shared with TRBD2. Germline trimming cut 0 bases from V and 6 bases from J; bases unmatched to any gene: 8. This CDR3 comprises 16 residues. Looked up from germline, CDR1 is LGHNA and CDR2 is YNFKEQ. CDR3 nucleotide sequence: TGTGCCAGCAGCCAAGATGGCCTAGCGGAGACCAATGAGCAGTTCTTC. This sequence encodes CASSQDGLAETNEQFF.

The gene calls are TRBV28 and TRBJ2-4; unclear D gene. The V end was cut by 3 bases, the J end by 8 bases, with 5 bases between. Per germline, CDR1 MDHEN and CDR2 SYDVKM. This CDR3 is built from 11 residues. The CDR3 DNA reads TGTGCCAGCAGTTTTGGAGACATTCAGTACTTC. It is translated as CASSFGDIQYF.

The V call is TRBV6-5, the J call TRBJ2-7; the D gene is possibly TRBD2 (7 bases). The CDR3 has 15 residues. Germline CDR1 is MNHEY and CDR2 is SVGAGI. With 4 bases removed from V and 4 bases from J, the gap between germline ends came to 17 bases. CDR3 residues: CASSSPGGPEYEQYF. CDR3 DNA sequence: TGTGCCAGCAGTTCCCCCGGGGGGCCAGAATACGAGCAGTACTTC.

This chain uses TRBV5-6 with TRBJ2-5; 7 bases are a match to TRBD1. The CDR3 contains 17 residues. The junction had 12 bases not matched to a gene; V was cut back by 0 bases and J by 4 bases. The germline CDR1 and CDR2 sequences are SGHDT and YYEEEE. The CDR3 DNA follows: TGTGCCAGCAGCTTGGCCGGGGAAAGGGGGCAGGTAGAGACCCAGTACTTC. Translating it yields CASSLAGERGQVETQYF.

The chain uses TRBV5-1 and TRBJ2-1; D is possibly TRBD2 (6 bases). This CDR3 region has 12 residues. V lost 5 bases to trimming and J lost 5 bases, with 8 bases between them. Per the germline V gene, CDR1 is SGHRS and CDR2 is YFSETQ. The DNA of the CDR3 is TGCGCCAGCAGAACTAGCAACAATGAGCAGTTCTTC. Residues: CASRTSNNEQFF.

A single count supports this clone. The chain is built from TRBV6-5 and TRBJ2-1; 8 bases agree with TRBD2. The CDR3 covers 14 residues. J was trimmed by 7 bases and V by 6 bases; bases with no gene match: 8. Germline loops: CDR1 MNHEY, CDR2 SVGAGI. CDR3 in amino acids: CASSPGGGRNEQFF. CDR3 in DNA: TGTGCCAGCAGCCCGGGAGGGGGGAGGAATGAGCAGTTCTTC.

The chain couples TRBV6-2 or TRBV6-3 to TRBJ2-1, with 7 bases aligning to TRBD1. V dropped 2 bases and J dropped 7; count of bases not matched to a gene: 11. Per germline, CDR1 MNHEY and CDR2 SVGEGT. The CDR3 runs to 16 residues. The CDR3 nucleotides read TGTGCCAGCAGTTACATGAATCAGGGGGATTTGAATGAGCAGTTCTTC. It specifies CASSYMNQGDLNEQFF.

The CDR3, as DNA: TGTGCCAGCAGCACCCAAAAAGGGGGAGATTCTGGAAACACCATATATTTT. Amino acid sequence: CASSTQKGGDSGNTIYF. V and J are TRBV11-2 and TRBJ1-3, with D possibly TRBD1 on 6 matching bases. Trimming stripped 5 bases from V and 1 base from J, with 18 bases between. Germline assignment: CDR1 SGHAT and CDR2 FQNNGV. The CDR3 is made up of 17 amino acids. The full variable domain, in which reference TRBV11-2 and TRBJ1-3 provide the parts outside the CDR3, is EAGVAQSPRYKIIEKRQSVAFWCNPISGHATLYWYQQILGQGPKLLIQFQNNGVVDDSQLPKDRFSAERLKGVDSTLKIQPAKLEDSAVYLCASSTQKGGDSGNTIYFGEGSWLTVV.

CDR3 in amino acids: CASSPDRVTYEQYF. The CDR3 DNA is TGTGCCAGTAGCCCGGACAGGGTGACCTACGAGCAGTACTTC. The V gene is TRBV19, the J gene TRBJ2-7; the match to TRBD1 covers 8 bases. The trim removed 6 bases at V and 2 bases at J, leaving 6 bases unmatched. This CDR3 has 14 amino acids. CDR1 and CDR2 (germline): LNHDA, SQIVND (reference sequence).

This chain links TRBV5-4 with TRBJ2-1; TRBD1 matches at 10 bases. The germline CDR1 and CDR2 sequences are SGHNT and YYREEE (reference sequence). This CDR3 has 15 residues. Trimming cost V 4 bases and J 8 bases; bases outside gene matches: 9. CDR3 loop: CASSDPGQGMDEQFF. As DNA, the CDR3 is TGTGCCAGCAGCGACCCGGGACAGGGGATGGATGAGCAGTTCTTC.

V gene TRBV19 combines with J gene TRBJ1-1; 7 bases are shared with TRBD1. Germline V CDR1 and CDR2: LNHDA, SQIVND (reference sequence). This CDR3 is 14 amino acids long. Trimming took 4 bases from V and 2 from J; bases not matched to a gene: 4. Here the CDR3 DNA reads TGTGCCAGTAGTACTGACAGGGTAAACACTGAAGCTTTCTTT. It translates to CASSTDRVNTEAFF.

The J gene is TRBJ2-1, the V gene TRBV9; 7 bases map to TRBD2. After removal of 3 bases from V and 6 bases from J, the junction contained 12 bases not matched to a gene. Germline CDR1 is SGDLS and CDR2 is YYNGEE. CDR3 length equals 16 residues. CDR3 nucleotide sequence: TGTGCCAGCAGCGATCAGCGGGATAAACCGGGCAATGAGCAGTTCTTC. It is translated as CASSDQRDKPGNEQFF.